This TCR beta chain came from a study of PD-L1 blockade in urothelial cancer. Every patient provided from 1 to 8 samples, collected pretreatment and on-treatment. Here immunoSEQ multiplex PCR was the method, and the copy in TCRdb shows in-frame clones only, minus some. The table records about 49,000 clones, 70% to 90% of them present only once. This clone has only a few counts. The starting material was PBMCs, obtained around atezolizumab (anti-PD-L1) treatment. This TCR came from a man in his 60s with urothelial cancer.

This chain's CDR3 is CASSNQGAGNTEAFF. The CDR3 bases are TGTGCCAGTAGTAATCAGGGGGCGGGGAACACTGAAGCTTTCTTT. The V and J genes are TRBV19 and TRBJ1-1; 8 bases fit TRBD1. From germline, CDR1 is LNHDA and CDR2 SQIVND (reference sequence). CDR3 length: 15 residues. The junction had 5 bases not matched to a gene; V was cut back by 4 bases and J by 1 base.